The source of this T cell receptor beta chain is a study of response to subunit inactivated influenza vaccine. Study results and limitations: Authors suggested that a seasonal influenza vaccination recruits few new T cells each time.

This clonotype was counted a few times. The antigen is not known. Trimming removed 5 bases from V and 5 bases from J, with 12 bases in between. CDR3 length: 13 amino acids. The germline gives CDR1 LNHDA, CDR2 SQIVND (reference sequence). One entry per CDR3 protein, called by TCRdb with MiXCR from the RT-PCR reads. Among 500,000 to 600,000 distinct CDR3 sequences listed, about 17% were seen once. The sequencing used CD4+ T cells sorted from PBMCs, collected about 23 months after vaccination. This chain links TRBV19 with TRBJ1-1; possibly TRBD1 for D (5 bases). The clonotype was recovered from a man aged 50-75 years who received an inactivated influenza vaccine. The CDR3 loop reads CASSGSAGTEAFF. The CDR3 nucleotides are TGTGCCAGTAGTGGGTCAGCAGGGACTGAAGCTTTCTTT.